This T cell receptor beta chain was recovered during a study of CD4 T cells in relation to SARS-CoV-2 and coronaviruses. This clone was seen once. Its antigen is not identified. Here immunoSEQ multiplex PCR was the method, and the copy in TCRdb shows in-frame clones only, minus some. Among about 43,000 clones listed, roughly 80% were seen once. Trimming pared 4 bases from V and 3 bases from J, leaving 7 bases between. Germline CDR1 and CDR2: SGHRS and YFSETQ. The CDR3 spans 12 residues. J is TRBJ1-2 and V is TRBV5-1; D is ambiguous. The source of this sequence is an adult with COVID-19. The sequencing sample was made of naive CD4+ T cells from PBMCs, cultured in vitro. As to subset: naive CD4+ T cells isolated by negative enrichment. The chain's CDR3 is CASSTGDYGYTF. In nucleotides, the CDR3 is TGCGCCAGCAGCACCGGGGACTATGGCTACACCTTC.